This T cell receptor beta chain originates from a study of T cells in Graves' hyperthyroidism and ophthalmopathy. There were TCR beta CDR3 regions amplified from RNA transcripts. The HTBI set primed first-round TCR CDR3 RT-PCR. TCRdb used MiXCR to reprocess the multiplex PCR reads, holding one entry per CDR3 protein. The sample records about 350,000 distinct CDR3 sequences, around 13% being singletons. The germline gives CDR1 SNHLY, CDR2 FYNNEI. Deletions cut 7 bases from V and 4 bases from J, with 19 bases between. This CDR3 is 15 amino acids long. This clonotype was observed a handful of times. Sequenced material: blood. The rearrangement uses TRBV2 and TRBJ1-1; no definite D call. The source of this sequence is a woman aged 25-40 years with Graves' hyperthyroidism. The CDR3 bases are TGTGCCAGCACCTCGTTGAGGGCCGCCAGCACTGAAGCTTTCTTT. It codes for CASTSLRAASTEAFF.